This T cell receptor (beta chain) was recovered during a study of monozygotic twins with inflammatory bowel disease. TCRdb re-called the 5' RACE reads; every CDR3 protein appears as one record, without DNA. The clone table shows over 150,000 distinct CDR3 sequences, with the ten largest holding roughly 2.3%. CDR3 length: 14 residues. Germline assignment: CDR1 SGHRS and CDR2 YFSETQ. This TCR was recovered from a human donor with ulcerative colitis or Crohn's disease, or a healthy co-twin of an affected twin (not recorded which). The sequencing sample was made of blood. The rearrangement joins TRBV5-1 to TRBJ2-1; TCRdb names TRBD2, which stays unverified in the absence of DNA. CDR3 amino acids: CASSPPGGGNEQFF.